Listed below are T cell receptor beta chains from one sample, sequenced in a study of shared clonotypes between healthy human individuals. Libraries were prepared by immunoSEQ multiplex PCR; TCRdb keeps only in-frame clonotypes and omits some of them. Of around 2.3 million clones in the sample, approximately 95% were seen once. Sequencing input: naive CD4+ T cells sorted from blood. The receptors were gathered from a man aged 18 to 29 in good health. Both conserved end residues are part of each CDR3. A D gene is named only where the DNA matches it firmly.

d_call	cdr3_length	v_call	cdr3_aa
.	14	TRBV18	CASSPQERTGELFF
.	11	TRBV21-1	CASVLTYGYTF
TRBD1	14	TRBV10-3	CAISGTGADYGYTF
.	16	TRBV19	CATRFGRLVGTGELFF
TRBD1	15	TRBV5-1	CASSSGTGRGYGYTF
.	18	TRBV7-2	CASSLPGTPGYSNQPQHF
.	16	TRBV30	CAWSSPRDWVLSEQYF
.	14	TRBV6-5	CASSFDRSSYEQYF
.	14	TRBV9	CASSPGQPGLGAFF
.	11	TRBV28	CASSEYNEQFF
.	14	TRBV25-1	CASSVGGLNEKLFF
TRBD1	15	TRBV6-4	CASSVTGNGNSPLHF
TRBD2	16	TRBV5-6	CASSFFRSGSYNEQFF
.	14	TRBV5-1	CASRLGGHNYEQYF
.	11	TRBV12-5	CASGLDQPQHF
TRBD2	16	TRBV5-4	CASNKFKAGDTDTQYF
.	15	TRBV5-1	CASSLQGVNTGELFF
.	14	TRBV9	CASSVDGDYSPLHF
.	14	TRBV2	CASSAPDAAYEQYF
.	14	TRBV7-2	CASSLMAASYEQYF
TRBD2	18	TRBV18	CASSPAGRKGLATYEQYF
TRBD1	17	TRBV9	CASSVGSGGVMNTEAFF
TRBD2	14	TRBV30	CAWTSAGGSYEQYF
TRBD1	17	TRBV19	CASSISGGQGNSYEQYF
TRBD2	17	TRBV5-6	CASSLVRLAGNTGELFF
TRBD1	12	TRBV6-1	CASSEAGGAQYF
TRBD2	16	TRBV2	CASSPRLTSGSIEQYF
TRBD2	13	TRBV10-1	CASSVSAGGEQFF
.	15	TRBV6-5	CASSYQGLSPGELFF
.	15	TRBV19	CASSIWQGSTDTQYF
.	14	TRBV11-1	CASNSGAVTGELFF
.	16	TRBV28	CASSLNRRARDSPLHF
.	13	TRBV5-1	CASKTANTGELFF
.	15	TRBV4-1	CASSQMTGGRNTIYF
.	13	TRBV2	CASSVRDNYGYTF
.	14	TRBV6-1	CASKDGFSTDTQYF
.	12	TRBV10-3	CAISSDGNTIYF
.	16	TRBV6-5	CASSYSDTGHADEQYF
.	15	TRBV18	CASSLAGQINQPQHF
.	14	TRBV2	CASVDSLQINEQFF
TRBD1	13	TRBV27	CASNTGGNTEAFF
.	13	TRBV9	CASSVGGVVGYTF
TRBD1	15	TRBV7-9	CASTKRGTGVGELFF
TRBD2	15	TRBV30	CAWSVPSGGTDTQYF
.	16	TRBV7-2	CASSSIGRSTYNEQFF
.	15	TRBV6-5	CASSYGGGGAYEQYF
TRBD2	15	TRBV5-4	CASSGAARGGETQYF